The text below deals with one T cell receptor beta chain. Its antigen is not identified. The data originate from a study of cytomegalovirus exposure and HLA in healthy donors. Broader study findings: Researchers reported in a later analysis that a missense DCLRE1C variant was tied to TCR beta V- and J-gene trimming. Productive status was seen about 90% or about 30% of the time for most TCR beta V segments in an earlier analysis. TRBV6-2, TRBV6-3 and other indistinguishable V segments were excluded. Cytomegalovirus status was reportedly diagnosed by the classifier with high sensitivity and specificity.

The PCR used 60 Vbeta and 13 Jbeta primers. Profiling relied on immunoSEQ multiplex PCR, and the TCRdb table lists in-frame clones only, not all of them. The sample contains some 70,000 clones, approximately 84% of which appear only once. The CDR3 has 17 residues. V lost 7 bases and J lost 0; bases outside the gene matches: 11. Germline loops: CDR1 MDHEN, CDR2 SYDVKM. The V call is TRBV28, the J call TRBJ2-1; 8 bases are a match to TRBD2. Source material: PBMCs. This TCR came from a woman in her forties or fifties in good health and CMV-seronegative. CDR3 region: CASKGTSGGSSYNEQFF. CDR3 coding DNA: TGTGCCAGCAAGGGAACTAGCGGAGGTAGCTCCTACAATGAGCAGTTCTTC.